One T cell receptor (beta chain) is described in this entry. Its antigen is unidentified. This sample was included in a study of OX40 agonist ivuxolimab in advanced cancers. Background on the study: A diagnosis of hepatocellular carcinoma, melanoma, renal cell or head and neck cancer was present in dose-escalation patients. Allowance was made for prior anti-PD-1, anti-PD-L1 or anti-CTLA-4 therapy, and around 44% had some. A male proportion of over 70% was recorded, with mean age about 54 years and range roughly 20 to 85. Study-wide findings and caveats: At 0.1 to 3.0 mg/kg, clonal expansion of CD4+ and CD8+ blood T cells had occurred by week 6.

This CDR3 is built from 16 residues. V was clipped by 3 bases and J by 7 bases, with 18 bases between them. Germline values: CDR1 SGHVS, CDR2 FNYEAQ. The table came from immunoSEQ multiplex PCR; TCRdb's copy has only in-frame clones and leaves some out. The table records about 71,000 clones, under 90% of them present only once. Sequencing was performed on CD4+ or CD8+ T cells sorted from blood, taken in a trial of the OX40 agonist ivuxolimab. The sequence was collected from an adult with an advanced solid tumor such as melanoma, head and neck, liver or kidney cancer. The chain uses TRBV7-6 and TRBJ1-4; a weak D match, TRBD1 (6 bases). The CDR3 protein is CASSFHAGARSEKLFF. The DNA for the CDR3 is TGTGCCAGCAGCTTCCATGCAGGGGCGCGTAGTGAAAAACTGTTTTTT.